The source of this T cell receptor (beta chain) is a study of cytomegalovirus exposure and HLA in healthy donors (dated by TCRdb to 2015 to 2018). Regarding the complete study: An earlier analysis of approximately 640 of the donors reported 250 to 350 Gb of sequence data and more than 90 million unique TCR beta sequences from about 179 million T cells. Both class I and class II loci were covered by HLA typing, at four-digit resolution. Roughly 5 DR-DQ haplotypes were handled as single units for association and clustering, since linkage in the cohort was strong. Rather than drawing on any new phenotypic data, the later analysis identified candidate immune exposures from TCR beta sequences and the way those sequences occurred across donors. An earlier analysis of approximately 640 of the donors applied high-throughput TCR beta sequencing to assess whether each TCR beta V gene segment acted as functional or pseudogenic. Along with the roughly 670-subject first cohort, a separate validation cohort of 120 different subjects was used. On average, roughly 240,000 unique TCR beta nucleotide sequences were sequenced per donor among some 420 genotyped donors of the cohort, with about 19% of those sequences being non-productive. The aim of the study was to test whether cataloging public T cell receptors could identify signatures of past pathogen exposure. High-throughput TCR immunosequencing, statistical association of individual TCRs with disease status, and machine learning were combined to predict cytomegalovirus infection status. Using immunosequencing, the study profiled T cell repertoires from 550 to 750 subjects and related those repertoires to cytomegalovirus serostatus. Typing coverage varied by locus: roughly 629-640 donors for A, B, C, DRB1 and DQB1; around 560 for DQA1; around 610 for DPA1; around 450 for DPB1. Donor age, sex, ethnicity and CMV serostatus were compiled together with the repertoire data. A later genetic analysis took genome-wide SNP genotypes for about 60% of the roughly 670 donors and used that subset as a discovery cohort. Every discovery cohort repertoire had been produced on one sequencing platform. In a later analysis, previously published TCR beta repertoires from hundreds of donors were re-analyzed and high-resolution HLA genotyping was added so that TCR occurrence patterns could be studied. An early release covering roughly 580 HLA-typed donors comprised 250 to 350 gigabases of sequencing data and some 79 million unique TCR sequences. The genetic ancestry cluster associated with self-reported Caucasian donors included approximately 85% of the 350 to 500 genotyped donors. The full study reports these points: Because counts were too low, some 17 rarely observed V segments, including chromosome 9 orphons, were left out of the earlier analysis of some 600 of the donors. The classifier was reported to diagnose cytomegalovirus status with high specificity and sensitivity in both the original and validation cohorts. Most CMV-associated TCR beta chains appeared to be HLA-restricted in a later analysis, and the HLA associations seemed to be driven largely by CMV exposure. Some IMGT-functional V segments, including TRBV6-2 and TRBV6-3, could not be told apart with the 87-base-pair reads, so those segments were excluded. The authors suggested that the approach could potentially be generalized to other disease states and immunological phenotypes. A later analysis reported that several top co-occurrence clusters appeared linked to parvovirus B19, influenza, CMV and Epstein-Barr virus. When HLA alleles, especially DR and DQ, strongly co-occurred, attributing TCR associations to individual alleles was difficult. CMV serostatus was the only immune exposure information available for the cohort. V-gene and J-gene trimming of TCR beta chains was associated with a missense DCLRE1C variant in a later genetic analysis, and the association was replicated in an independent cohort. Correlated functional status among segregating V segments might reflect linkage disequilibrium, but an unknown experimental factor could not be ruled out. According to a later analysis, TCR association rates differed among HLA loci, with DRB1 alleles showing the most associated TCRs and HLA-C alleles showing the fewest. Three of the identified cytomegalovirus-associated TCR beta chains were confirmed in vitro to be specific for cytomegalovirus antigens. A later analysis found that HLA-associated TCR beta chains were more clonally expanded and had lower generation probabilities than equally common non-associated chains. In the study, some 160 TCR beta chains were listed as associated with cytomegalovirus. Roughly uniform sequencing depth across donors was assumed in presence/absence analyses, although this assumption may not hold. Most TCR sequences were seen in very few donors, while some public TCRs were found in many individuals. This cohort had only TCR beta chains sequenced, and the lack of alpha or paired-chain data limited which features could be detected. A cluster of highly shared sequence variants was judged likely to be a technical artifact of the sequencing pipeline. A further reported finding was that TCR beta sequences accurately predicted the HLA-A and HLA-B alleles for most subjects in the first cohort. In an earlier analysis of a few hundred of the donors, most TCR beta V segments were observed in productive rearrangements about 87% or about 30% of the time, broadly matching IMGT annotations. Because HLA typing was unavailable for some donors at each locus, only the typed subset was used in association tests. Specific HLA alleles were associated with around 18,000 TCR beta sequences at a false discovery rate of 0.05 in a later analysis. A later genetic analysis reported fewer N-insertions in productive TCRs among donors in an Asian-associated ancestry cluster than the roughly 690-donor mean.

The CDR3 spans 14 residues, from the cysteine through the phenylalanine. Only CDR3 DNA is held: 42 bases, read in frame from base 1. V loses 1 base, J loses 2 bases, and the germline ends lie 8 bases apart. CDR1 and CDR2 were assigned from the germline V gene as SGHVS and FQNEAQ. Points on this clone: Its target antigen remains unknown. Nothing much larger sits one base from this clone, and base qualities are not available.

In total, just over 650 healthy bone marrow donors made up the cohort. At the time of sampling, every cohort member was nominally healthy, though immune exposures that went unrecorded were likely present. The donor was CMV seropositive and belonged to the group of more than 250 seropositive cohort members. Each donor provided a peripheral blood sample, and peripheral blood mononuclear cells were used for TCR beta sequencing. The Qiagen DNeasy Blood Extraction Kit was used to extract genomic DNA from the blood cell samples. Libraries were built with the immunoSEQ multiplex PCR assay. For the multiplex PCR, a mixture combining 60 forward primers for TCR Vbeta segments and 13 reverse primers for TCR Jbeta segments was used. Amplification of the CDR3 region of rearranged TCR beta genes was performed with a multiplex PCR assay on genomic DNA. On the Illumina HiSeq System, the amplified TCR beta libraries were sequenced as 87-base-pair reads. The paper's processing steps were these. In a later analysis, tens of millions of unique TCR beta chains were counted across the roughly 700 repertoires, and about 9.9 million of these chains were shared by at least two donors. To remove PCR and sequencing errors, raw reads were error-corrected and collapsed into unique sequences using a nearest-neighbor algorithm that merged closely related sequences. V, D and J gene segments were assigned by aligning CDR3 sequences to IMGT reference sequences. For a sequence to be retained, a match of at least six nucleotides was required to both a V gene segment and a J gene segment. Rearrangements were classified as productive when the CDR3 lacked stop codons and remained in frame with V and J, and all other rearrangements were classified as non-productive. CDR3 was defined by IMGT convention, running from the second conserved V-encoded cysteine to the conserved J-encoded phenylalanine. The earlier analysis of some 600 of the donors excluded sequences that lacked an unambiguous match to a single V gene segment. In an earlier analysis of roughly 500 of the donors, V segments were called functional above 56.7% productive rearrangements and were called segregating when the between-donor standard deviation exceeded 5%. A statistical classification framework was built for diagnosing cytomegalovirus status from the catalog of TCR beta chain sequences. V and J gene assignment, in a later analysis, came from comparing TCR nucleotide sequences with IMGT/GENE-DB human TR gene sequences. A later analysis assigned CDR3 sequences and most-parsimonious VDJ recombination scenarios with the TCRdist pipeline. A later analysis defined each TCR beta chain by its CDR3 amino acid sequence plus V-gene family, and excluded reads lacking a unique V-gene family. In a later analysis, 500 to 650 highly shared, low-generation-probability nucleotide sequences were removed to address suspected cross-contamination and a sequencing artifact. A later analysis calculated a clonal expansion index for each public chain from normalized within-repertoire ranks of inferred template counts. In a later analysis, generation probabilities were computed with a VDJ recombination model fitted to out-of-frame rearrangements, and the resulting probabilities were checked against IGoR. Hypergeometric tests were used in a later analysis to score TCR-TCR, TCR-HLA and TCR-CMV co-occurrence, with a repertoire-size bias correction applied to the TCR pairs. A later analysis estimated false discovery rates by permuting HLA or CMV assignments 20 times. In a later analysis, co-occurring TCRs were grouped using DBSCAN, with TCRdist sequence similarity added in when clustering inside HLA-allele-positive subsets. Co-occurrence clustering excluded repertoires with fewer than 30,000 or more than 120,000 public chains, plus five with anomalous nucleotide sharing. The table comes from immuneACCESS by way of TCRdb, which keeps in-frame sequences with V and J called. Part of the clones is missing from these tables; in studies checked, under half for an unresolved V gene and the rest for unknown reasons. V and J calls plus clone size are reproduced from that table; the DNA served to infer D and trimming. In this sample the table shows about 130,000 clones, roughly four fifths of which occur a single time. Jointly, the top ten make up about 1.7% of the sample.

Sequences were obtained from PBMCs. The sequence was obtained from a female donor in good health and CMV-seropositive. Here the chain combines TRBV7-8 and TRBJ1-1; the D gene cannot be named for sure. The CDR3 protein sequence reads: CASSLVGSNTEAFF. The DNA sequence is given as TGTGCCAGCAGCTTAGTTGGCAGTAACACTGAAGCTTTCTTT.